The 13 T cell receptor beta chains listed next were all sequenced from one sample in a study of blood T cell repertoires in COVID-19. Assay used: immunoSEQ multiplex PCR; TCRdb lists only in-frame clones, some missing. This table has about 240,000 clones, roughly 81% appearing once. Input material: peripheral blood. The receptor source for this set is a woman older than 75 with COVID-19, enrolled during active disease.

The table lists this clone with a few counts. The chain links TRBV5-6 to TRBJ1-1; D gene ambiguous. V was shortened by 2 bases and J by 6 bases, with 5 bases between the two germline ends. Germline CDR1 is SGHDT and CDR2 is YYEEEE. This CDR3 comprises 11 residues. CDR3: CASSLQSEAFF. CDR3 in DNA: TGTGCCAGCAGCTTACAGTCTGAAGCTTTCTTT.

The rearrangement joins TRBV7-9 to TRBJ1-1, with TRBD1 matching 7 bases. V lost 5 bases to trimming and J lost 9 bases; unmatched junction nucleotides: 9. Germline loops: CDR1 SEHNR, CDR2 FQNEAQ (reference sequence). This CDR3 is built from 13 residues. The CDR3 loop is CASSPPTGRKAFF. The CDR3 DNA reads as TGTGCCAGCAGCCCGCCGACAGGGCGGAAAGCTTTCTTT.

This chain connects TRBV18 to TRBJ2-5; 7 bases align to TRBD1. V was pared by 2 bases and J by 2 bases, with 8 bases of the junction left unmatched. CDR1 is KGHSH and CDR2 is LQKENI in the germline V gene. This CDR3 region has 16 residues. CDR3: CASSPTRQGLQETQYF. CDR3 sequence (DNA): TGTGCCAGCTCACCAACGAGACAGGGCTTGCAAGAGACCCAGTACTTC.

J is TRBJ2-2 and V is TRBV4-2; 7 positions agree with TRBD2. The J segment lost 2 bases and the V segment lost 0 bases, leaving 9 bases of the junction unmatched. Germline loops: CDR1 LGHNA, CDR2 YNFKEQ. This CDR3 is built from 18 residues. This CDR3 reads CASSQDRLGGSNTGELFF. The CDR3, as DNA: TGTGCCAGCAGCCAAGATCGTTTGGGGGGGTCCAACACCGGGGAGCTGTTTTTT.

CDR3 in DNA: TGTGCCAGCAGCACTACAGGGGGCAGCACTGAAGCTTTCTTT. Encoded protein: CASSTTGGSTEAFF. The chain couples TRBV7-3 to TRBJ1-1; 9 nucleotides match TRBD1. CDR1 is SGHTA, CDR2 FQGTGA, per germline. CDR3 length equals 14 residues. J gave up 4 bases and V 5 bases, and 5 bases lay outside the gene matches.

This rearrangement joins TRBV7-9 to TRBJ2-2; TRBD1 aligns across 10 bases. The germline V gene encodes CDR1 SEHNR and CDR2 FQNEAQ (reference sequence). The CDR3 totals 16 residues. J was trimmed by 4 bases and V by 4 bases; bases with no gene match: 6. In DNA form, the CDR3 reads TGTGCCAGCAGCTATAAGGGACAGGGGAGCACCGGGGAGCTGTTTTTT. This codes for CASSYKGQGSTGELFF.

The rearrangement links TRBV27 to TRBJ1-5; possible D gene TRBD1, 5 bases. This CDR3 region has 16 residues. Germline V gene data show CDR1 as MNHEY and CDR2 as SMNVEV (reference sequence). V was cut by 0 bases and J by 3 bases, with 12 bases left in between. The CDR3 loop reads CASSLSSGGDNQPQHF. The CDR3 nucleotides are TGTGCCAGCAGTTTATCGAGCGGGGGAGACAATCAGCCCCAGCATTTT.

Only one count was recorded for this clone. The rearrangement joins TRBV7-8 to TRBJ2-1, with D possibly TRBD1 on 6 matching bases. V was cut by 3 bases and J by 7 bases, with 16 bases left in between. The germline gives CDR1 SGHVS, CDR2 FQNEAQ. This CDR3 is 15 amino acids long. CDR3 in amino acids: CASSFIRTGKNEQFF. The CDR3 DNA reads as TGTGCCAGCAGCTTTATTCGCACAGGGAAGAATGAGCAGTTCTTC.

The chain joins TRBV5-1 to TRBJ1-4; maybe TRBD1 (6 bases). Germline V lookup: CDR1 SGHRS, CDR2 YFSETQ. The V gene lost 2 bases and the J gene lost 8 bases, with 13 bases spanning the gap. This CDR3 comprises 14 residues. DNA for the CDR3: TGCGCCAGCAGCTTTGGGGGGGCAGGAGAAAAACTGTTTTTT. It translates to CASSFGGAGEKLFF.

This rearrangement joins TRBV19 to TRBJ2-4; tentatively, D is TRBD1 (6 bases). The CDR3 contains 14 residues. V was shortened by 5 bases and J by 8 bases, with 16 bases between the two germline ends. In germline, CDR1 is LNHDA, CDR2 SQIVND (reference sequence). The chain's CDR3 is CASSPGTLGDIQYF. In nucleotides, the CDR3 is TGTGCCAGTAGTCCGGGGACATTAGGTGACATTCAGTACTTC.

The V call is TRBV4-1, the J call TRBJ2-3; 8 nucleotides line up with TRBD2. V dropped 3 bases and J dropped 10; count of bases not matched to a gene: 3. This CDR3 contains 12 residues. Germline V CDR1 and CDR2: MGHRA, YSYEKL. CDR3 sequence (DNA): TGCGCCAGCAGCCAGCCGGGACTAGCGCAGTATTTT. Translation gives CASSQPGLAQYF.

The gene calls are TRBV28 and TRBJ1-1; D possibly corresponds to TRBD1 (6 bases). The CDR3 totals 16 residues. Germline CDR1 and CDR2: MDHEN and SYDVKM. V was cut by 1 base and J by 4 bases, with 16 bases left in between. The DNA for the CDR3 is TGTGCCAGCAGTTTATCTCGTACGGGGGGCTTCACTGAAGCTTTCTTT. It is translated as CASSLSRTGGFTEAFF.

The chain employs TRBV7-9 and TRBJ2-7, with D maybe TRBD2 (6 bases). Germline lookup yields CDR1 SEHNR and CDR2 FQNEAQ (reference sequence). The CDR3 length is 15 residues. Trimming stripped 3 bases from V and 3 bases from J, with 15 bases between. The CDR3 DNA reads TGTGCCAGCAGCTTGGTCCTCCGGGGGAACTACGAGCAGTACTTC. It specifies CASSLVLRGNYEQYF.